The 27 T cell receptor beta chains given below trace back to one sample, sequenced in a study of blood T cells in healthy people across ages. Using a J-beta primer mix together with a sample-barcoded 5' primer, a second PCR was run for roughly 6 to 11 cycles. One entry per CDR3 protein results from TCRdb running MiXCR on the 5' RACE reads. The data hold over 1,500,000 distinct CDR3 sequences, with approximately 39% observed a single time. Sequencing was carried out using blood. These receptors were collected from a human donor in good health.

Regarding this clonotype: A read error may produce the germline difference seen at one junction end. J is TRBJ2-7 and V is TRBV6-5; 7 bases align to TRBD2. The V gene's germline CDR1 is MNHEY and CDR2 SVGAGI. This CDR3 comprises 15 residues. The CDR3 nucleotides read TGTGCCAGCCACCGCGGGGGAGGACTCTCCTACGAGCGGTACTTC. The encoded protein is CASHRGGGLSYERYF.

This chain connects TRBV12-3 or TRBV12-4 to TRBJ1-4, with D uncertain. The CDR3 is made up of 15 amino acids. The V gene lost 3 bases and the J gene lost 7 bases, with 15 bases spanning the gap. CDR3 loop: CASSFYSEIGEKLFF. CDR3 bases: TGTGCCAGCAGTTTCTATAGCGAGATCGGTGAAAAACTGTTTTTT.

The V gene is TRBV5-1, the J gene TRBJ1-2; 8 bases match TRBD1. V gave up 3 bases and J gave up 4 bases; unmatched junction bases: 8. Germline CDR1 and CDR2: SGHRS and YFSETQ. The CDR3 runs to 15 residues. CDR3 DNA sequence: TGCGCCAGCAGCTATTCGACAGGGGAGGGCTATGGCTACACCTTC. Residues: CASSYSTGEGYGYTF.

As concerns this clonotype: One end of the junction varies from germline; a read error may be responsible. The chain carries TRBV7-2 and TRBJ2-4, with D perhaps TRBD2 (6 bases). The J call is doubtful: the DNA matches TRBJ2-7 better. Per germline, CDR1 SGHTA and CDR2 FQGNSA. This CDR3 has 15 residues. Here the CDR3 reads CATSRLAISSYEQYF. As DNA, the CDR3 is TGTGCCACCAGCCGTCTAGCGATCAGCTCCTACGAGCAGTACTTC.

This clonotype has just a few counts. The chain couples TRBV3-1 to TRBJ2-5; 7 nucleotides match TRBD2. CDR3 length equals 20 residues. The ends lost 0 bases at V and 0 bases at J; junction bases unmatched: 16. Germline values: CDR1 LGHDT, CDR2 YNNKEL (reference sequence). In nucleotides, the CDR3 is TGTGCCAGCAGCCAAGACCTTGGGAGGGATCCAGATTCGTACCAAGAGACCCAGTACTTC. Protein: CASSQDLGRDPDSYQETQYF.

This chain connects TRBV5-1 to TRBJ2-2; D may be TRBD1 (6 bases). The CDR3 runs 15 residues. Trimming removed 2 bases from V and 3 bases from J, with 11 bases in between. The V gene's germline CDR1 is SGHRS and CDR2 YFSETQ. The CDR3 DNA sequence: TGCGCCAGCAGCTTCCGGACAGAACACACCGGGGAGCTGTTTTTT. Its translation: CASSFRTEHTGELFF.

The V gene is TRBV7-9, the J gene TRBJ1-4; D remains ambiguous. CDR3 length: 15 amino acids. The V end was cut by 5 bases, the J end by 5 bases, with 15 bases between. Germline CDR1 and CDR2: SEHNR and FQNEAQ (reference sequence). The CDR3 sequence: CASSNLAMGNEKLFF. CDR3 in DNA: TGTGCCAGCAGCAACTTAGCCATGGGGAATGAAAAACTGTTTTTT.

This chain uses TRBV7-2 with TRBJ2-3, with 12 bases matching TRBD2. The junction had 5 bases not matched to a gene; V was cut back by 5 bases and J by 2 bases. Germline CDR1 reads SGHTA; CDR2 reads FQGNSA. The CDR3 extends over 16 amino acids. The CDR3 region is CASSRRTSGVTDTQYF. The CDR3 coding sequence is TGTGCCAGCAGCCGGAGGACTAGCGGGGTCACAGATACGCAGTATTTT. Full variable domain (remainder filled in from reference TRBV7-2 and TRBJ2-3): GAGVSQSPSNKVTEKGKDVELRCDPISGHTALYWYRQSLGQGLEFLIYFQGNSAPDKSGLPSDRFSAERTGGSVSTLTIQRTQQEDSAVYLCASSRRTSGVTDTQYFGPGTRLTVL.

This clonotype has a handful of counts. This sequence joins TRBV20-1 and TRBJ2-7; D might be TRBD1 or TRBD2, each matching 5 bases. The CDR3 consists of 14 residues. Trimming left V 0 bases short and J 3 bases short, with 12 bases between. Germline-derived CDR1 and CDR2 are DFQATT and SNEGSKA (reference sequence). Here the CDR3 reads CSARERGRIYEQYF. The DNA of the CDR3 is TGCAGTGCTAGAGAACGGGGACGAATCTACGAGCAGTACTTC.

The J gene is TRBJ2-7, the V gene TRBV7-2; tentatively, D is TRBD1 (5 bases). V lost 4 bases and J 1 base, leaving 14 bases between the germline ends. CDR3 size: 15 residues. CDR1 and CDR2 (germline): SGHTA, FQGNSA. CDR3 residues: CASSSQALESYEQYF. For the CDR3, the DNA is TGTGCCAGCAGCTCACAGGCTTTGGAATCCTACGAGCAGTACTTC.

A few counts support this clonotype. The chain links TRBV19 to TRBJ2-7; the D is unclear. CDR1 LNHDA and CDR2 SQIVND come from the germline V gene (reference sequence). Trimming removed 0 bases at V and 6 bases at J, with 9 bases between. The CDR3 covers 13 residues. CDR3 nucleotide sequence: TGTGCCAGTAGTATAGATCTGGCAGTCGAGCAGTACTTC. Its protein is CASSIDLAVEQYF.

About this clonotype: The DNA is left out, because the CDR3 cannot be placed on it with certainty; the CDR3 is given as TCRdb lists it. The chain links TRBV3-1 to TRBJ2-2; the listed D gene, TRBD1, was not tested against the DNA. A total of 22 residues make up the CDR3, ends included. Germline V gives CDR1 LGHDT, CDR2 YNNKEL (reference sequence). The CDR3 loop reads CASSQVGTGVYEQYFGAGELFF.

This clonotype was recorded only once. Written as DNA, the CDR3 is TGTGCCAGCAGCGTAGGGACTAGCGGGGGGGCCGGGGAGACCCAGTACTTC. This codes for CASSVGTSGGAGETQYF. The chain uses TRBV9 and TRBJ2-5; 15 nucleotides match TRBD2. CDR1 and CDR2 (germline): SGDLS, YYNGEE. V gave up 0 bases and J gave up 5 bases; unmatched junction bases: 5. This CDR3 has 17 amino acids.

The chain has TRBV7-9 and TRBJ1-6, with D perhaps matching TRBD1 (6 bases). This CDR3 contains 13 residues. V was cut by 3 bases and J by 8 bases, with 8 bases left in between. Germline V lookup: CDR1 SEHNR, CDR2 FQNEAQ (reference sequence). The CDR3 loop is CASSLDSDSPLHF. DNA of the CDR3: TGTGCCAGCAGCTTGGACAGTGATTCACCCCTCCACTTT.

This clonotype turned up a few times. The rearrangement joins TRBV6-5 to TRBJ2-3; D possibly corresponds to TRBD2 (6 bases). The CDR3 runs 16 residues. Trimming removed 2 bases from V and 0 bases from J, with 12 bases in between. Germline CDR1 reads MNHEY; CDR2 reads SVGAGI. The CDR3 sequence: CASSYRTGLSTDTQYF. The DNA for the CDR3 is TGTGCCAGCAGTTACCGAACGGGACTCAGCACAGATACGCAGTATTTT.

The chain links TRBV6-1 to TRBJ1-2, with a tentative D call TRBD1 (5 bases). V was cut by 5 bases and J by 4 bases, with 17 bases left in between. CDR1 is MNHNS, CDR2 SASEGT, per germline. The CDR3 runs to 15 residues. The CDR3 nucleotides read TGTGCCAGCAGTAACTCCAGGGTTGAGATCTATGGCTACACCTTC. Its protein product is CASSNSRVEIYGYTF.

The genes are TRBV12-3 or TRBV12-4 and TRBJ1-6; D unclear. CDR3 size: 14 residues. Trimming removed 1 base at V and 11 bases at J, with 12 bases between. The chain's CDR3 is CASSLDRAGAPLHF. CDR3 nucleotide sequence: TGTGCCAGCAGTTTAGACAGAGCCGGGGCACCCCTCCACTTT.

J is TRBJ1-4 and V is TRBV7-2; D not certain. CDR3 length: 13 amino acids. Germline V gene data show CDR1 as SGHTA and CDR2 as FQGNSA. V was clipped by 0 bases and J by 8 bases, with 7 bases between them. CDR3 DNA sequence: TGTGCCAGCAGCTTAGCGAGGCGGGAAAAACTGTTTTTT. Protein product: CASSLARREKLFF.

The chain links TRBV2 to TRBJ2-3, with a possible D match to TRBD2 (6 bases). The germline V gene encodes CDR1 SNHLY and CDR2 FYNNEI. The CDR3 has 14 residues. The V end lost 7 bases, the J end lost 0 bases, and 11 bases lay between the germline ends. CDR3 bases: TGTGCCAGCATAGGTGGGACTAGCACAGATACGCAGTATTTT. Encoded protein: CASIGGTSTDTQYF.

This sequence joins TRBV11-3 and TRBJ1-2; 9 bases fit TRBD1. The ends lost 0 bases at V and 3 bases at J; junction bases unmatched: 2. The CDR3 has 15 residues. Per germline, CDR1 SGHNT and CDR2 YENEEA. CDR3: CASSLEDRGDYGYTF. CDR3 sequence (DNA): TGTGCCAGCAGCTTAGAGGACAGGGGAGACTATGGCTACACCTTC.

J is TRBJ2-2 and V is TRBV5-1; D not certain. CDR1 SGHRS and CDR2 YFSETQ come from the germline V gene. The CDR3 has 14 amino acids. The V and J ends lost 2 bases and 3 bases respectively, with 8 bases between them. This CDR3 is CASSFSADTGELFF. For the CDR3, the DNA is TGCGCCAGCAGCTTCTCGGCGGACACCGGGGAGCTGTTTTTT.

About this clonotype: One end of the junction is discordant with germline, which a read error may explain. This rearrangement joins TRBV6-5 to TRBJ2-7; tentatively, D is TRBD1 (5 bases). Germline CDR1 MNHEY, CDR2 SVGAGI. The CDR3 spans 11 residues. As DNA, the CDR3 is TGTGCCAGCGGTTACGGACACTGGCAGTACTTC. Its protein product is CASGYGHWQYF.

This clonotype has only a few counts. The J gene is TRBJ1-1, the V gene TRBV25-1, with D perhaps TRBD1 (6 bases). The V and J ends lost 2 bases and 3 bases respectively, with 13 bases between them. The length of the CDR3 is 15 residues. Germline V gives CDR1 MGHDK, CDR2 SYGVNS. The CDR3 DNA follows: TGTGCCAGCAGTGAAGGGTCAGGGGTGGACACTGAAGCTTTCTTT. Protein: CASSEGSGVDTEAFF.

This chain uses TRBV20-1 with TRBJ1-1; 7 bases are a match to TRBD1. The CDR3 runs to 14 residues. Unmatched junction bases numbered 4, after V lost 3 bases and J lost 0 bases. Looked up from germline, CDR1 is DFQATT and CDR2 is SNEGSKA (reference sequence). CDR3 nucleotide sequence: TGCAGTGCTAGCTACAGGGGACTGAACACTGAAGCTTTCTTT. This codes for CSASYRGLNTEAFF.

The rearrangement links TRBV6-5 to TRBJ2-5, with 8 bases matching TRBD1. The V segment lost 6 bases and the J segment 4 bases; nucleotides outside the gene matches: 7. Germline V CDR1 and CDR2: MNHEY, SVGAGI. The CDR3 spans 14 residues. The CDR3 is CASRPQGAGETQYF. CDR3 coding DNA: TGTGCCAGCAGACCCCAGGGGGCTGGAGAGACCCAGTACTTC.

This clonotype has a handful of counts. The rearrangement joins TRBV7-9 to TRBJ2-7; 7 bases match TRBD2. Germline CDR1 SEHNR, CDR2 FQNEAQ (reference sequence). V shed 5 bases and J 4 bases; nucleotides not matched to a gene: 8. This CDR3 spans 14 amino acids. The CDR3 protein is CASSPPTSRYEQYF. The CDR3 region has the DNA TGTGCCAGCAGCCCTCCGACTAGCAGGTACGAGCAGTACTTC.

This chain uses TRBV7-7 with TRBJ2-5; D may match TRBD1 or TRBD2 (5 bases each). The better agreement between TRBJ2-7 and the DNA end casts doubt on the J call. The CDR3 extends over 15 amino acids. Looked up from germline, CDR1 is SSHAT and CDR2 is FNYEAQ (reference sequence). The CDR3: CAPKIPRGPFYEQYF. CDR3 nucleotide sequence: TGTGCTCCTAAAATTCCCCGGGGCCCATTCTACGAGCAGTACTTC.